Sequencing of this TCR beta chain was carried out in a study of T cell repertoires in cytomegalovirus infection. Background on the study: Well-studied HLA-B-restricted CMV epitopes were used in the study alongside recently identified HLA-C-restricted ones.

This clonotype was observed many times. Its cognate antigen is unknown. V lost 3 bases to trimming and J lost 6 bases, with 21 bases between them. The germline gives CDR1 SGHVS, CDR2 FNYEAQ. The CDR3 runs 16 residues. TCRdb re-derived calls from the reads in MiXCR, one entry per CDR3 protein. The profile covers 550,000 to 850,000 distinct CDR3 sequences, with 30% to 40% appearing a single time and about 18% taken by the ten largest. The V gene is TRBV7-6, the J gene TRBJ2-7, with unresolved D. Sequenced here: cultured PBMCs, sampled from culture after CMV antigen stimulation. The source is a human donor in good health (CMV status not recorded). Some clones in this sample may be carry-over from other donors' samples. The CDR3 spells CASSLRRNSYVVEQYF. CDR3 in DNA: TGTGCCAGCAGCTTGCGAAGAAACTCCTATGTCGTCGAGCAGTACTTC. The complete variable domain, with remaining parts taken from reference TRBV7-6 and TRBJ2-7, reads GAGVSQSPRYKVTKRGQDVALRCDPISGHVSLYWYRQALGQGPEFLTYFNYEAQQDKSGLPNDRFSAERPEGSISTLTIQRTEQRDSAMYRCASSLRRNSYVVEQYFGPGTRLTVT.